This T cell receptor (beta chain) derives from a study of response to subunit inactivated influenza vaccine. Findings of the study overall: Researchers suggested that each seasonal influenza vaccination recruits few new T cells.

This clonotype has at least ten counts. Its specificity is unknown. One entry per CDR3 protein, called by TCRdb with MiXCR from the RT-PCR reads. The sample includes 150,000 to 200,000 distinct CDR3 sequences, approximately 12% of them seen just once. The CDR3 totals 16 residues. Germline-derived CDR1 and CDR2 are MNHEY and SVGEGT. V was clipped by 6 bases and J by 0 bases, with 17 bases between them. This same sample was also taken into another study, of T cells expressing NK-cell markers. That paper adds: Production of TCR beta cDNA relied on 5'RACE template switching with UMIs. The authors derived TCR beta repertoires from sorted CD3+CD56+NKG2C+, CD3+CD56+NKG2C- and CD3+CD56-NKG2C+ T cells. Seropositivity for HCMV was found in seven of the eight sequenced donors, with one seronegative.

Source: CD8+ T cells sorted from PBMCs, taken roughly 12 days after vaccination. The chain links TRBV6-2 or TRBV6-3 to TRBJ1-1, with a possible D match to TRBD1 (5 bases). The clonotype was recovered from a man aged 50-59 years who received an inactivated influenza vaccine. This CDR3 is CASRYAPGALNTEAFF. The CDR3 region has the DNA TGTGCCAGCAGATACGCCCCCGGGGCCCTGAACACTGAAGCTTTCTTT.